These 23 T cell receptor beta chains came from one sample sequenced in a study of T cells in Graves' hyperthyroidism and ophthalmopathy. Amplified regions were TCR beta CDR3 sequences from RNA transcripts. The primer set for the first-round RT-PCR of the TCR CDR3 was HTBI. In TCRdb, the multiplex PCR reads were re-called with MiXCR into one record per CDR3 protein. The top ten hold 34% of the sample, which has under 350,000 distinct CDR3 sequences, roughly 15% seen once. Sequenced sample: blood. The receptors here all came from a woman aged 40 to 49 with Graves' ophthalmopathy.

The V gene is TRBV7-2, the J gene TRBJ2-5, with D maybe TRBD2 (5 bases). The V end was cut by 5 bases, the J end by 0 bases, with 10 bases between. CDR1 and CDR2 (germline): SGHTA, FQGNSA. The CDR3 contains 14 residues. In DNA form, the CDR3 reads TGTGCCAGCAGCGTCGCGGGTAACCAAGAGACCCAGTACTTC. Its protein product is CASSVAGNQETQYF.

This clonotype was picked up many times. The V call is TRBV20-1, the J call TRBJ1-6; weak D call: TRBD1 (6 bases). This CDR3 has 15 amino acids. The germline CDR1 and CDR2 sequences are DFQATT and SNEGSKA (reference sequence). V lost 4 bases, J lost 6 bases, and 16 bases lay in between. CDR3 sequence (DNA): TGCAGTGCTACCCCGCCGGGGGCGATTAATTCACCCCTCCACTTT. It encodes CSATPPGAINSPLHF.

At least ten counts were recorded for this clonotype. The chain joins TRBV28 to TRBJ2-1, with 11 bases fitting TRBD1. The CDR3 runs 15 residues. Germline values: CDR1 MDHEN, CDR2 SYDVKM. J gave up 5 bases and V 7 bases, and 7 bases lay outside the gene matches. The CDR3 bases are TGTGCCAGCAAAGGACAGGGGGCGGTGGACAATGAGCAGTTCTTC. The encoded protein is CASKGQGAVDNEQFF.

This clonotype was found many times. The chain links TRBV4-2 to TRBJ2-7, with D possibly being TRBD1 (6 bases). Germline V gene lookup returns CDR1 LGHNA and CDR2 YNFKEQ. The CDR3 has 14 amino acids. V lost 2 bases and J lost 1, with 9 bases in between. The CDR3 loop is CASSQRDTSYEQYF. The CDR3 DNA reads as TGTGCCAGCAGCCAAAGGGACACGTCCTACGAGCAGTACTTC.

This rearrangement joins TRBV18 to TRBJ1-1; 7 positions agree with TRBD1. CDR1 KGHSH and CDR2 LQKENI come from the germline V gene. With V trimmed by 3 bases and J by 4 bases, 5 bases remained unmatched. The CDR3 totals 14 residues. The CDR3, as DNA: TGTGCCAGCTCACCGCAGGGGGTTTCCACTGAAGCTTTCTTT. It yields the protein CASSPQGVSTEAFF.

This clonotype was seen a handful of times. The rearrangement links TRBV10-2 to TRBJ2-4, with D hard to call. Trimming took off 3 bases at V and 0 bases at J, with 12 bases between the two ends. This CDR3 region has 16 residues. The germline gives CDR1 WSHSY, CDR2 SAAADI. CDR3 in amino acids: CASSDLAGVAKNIQYF. CDR3 nucleotide sequence: TGCGCCAGCAGTGATTTGGCTGGTGTAGCCAAAAACATTCAGTACTTC.

This clonotype showed up many times. This rearrangement joins TRBV2 to TRBJ2-1; D tentatively fits TRBD1 or TRBD2 (6 bases each). This CDR3 comprises 15 residues. V lost 6 bases to trimming and J lost 5 bases, with 17 bases between them. CDR1 SNHLY and CDR2 FYNNEI come from the germline V gene. The CDR3 region is CASSWVGGAHNEQFF. CDR3 in DNA: TGTGCCAGCAGCTGGGTGGGGGGCGCGCACAATGAGCAGTTCTTC.

This clonotype was seen at least ten times. The chain joins TRBV5-1 to TRBJ2-7; 11 bases are shared with TRBD2. Losses at the gene ends were 4 bases for V and 2 bases for J; bases not matched to a gene: 8. Looked up from germline, CDR1 is SGHRS and CDR2 is YFSETQ. The CDR3 runs 16 residues. The CDR3 protein is CASSPGGLAVAYEQYF. CDR3 sequence (DNA): TGCGCCAGCAGCCCGGGGGGACTAGCGGTTGCCTACGAGCAGTACTTC. Full variable domain (remainder filled in from reference TRBV5-1 and TRBJ2-7): KAGVTQTPRYLIKTRGQQVTLSCSPISGHRSVSWYQQTPGQGLQFLFEYFSETQRNKGNFPGRFSGRQFSNSRSEMNVSTLELGDSALYLCASSPGGLAVAYEQYFGPGTRLTVT.

This clonotype was detected once. The chain combines TRBV28 with TRBJ2-5; D not certain. Trimming cost V 3 bases and J 5 bases, with 7 bases left between them. This CDR3 has 12 amino acids. Germline CDR1 reads MDHEN; CDR2 reads SYDVKM. CDR3 in amino acids: CASSFGWETQYF. The CDR3, as DNA: TGTGCCAGCAGTTTCGGTTGGGAGACCCAGTACTTC.

In regard to this clonotype: The junction departs from the called germline gene at one end, perhaps through a read error. DNA of the CDR3: TGTACCAGCAGACCTGACAGCTACGAGCAGTACTTC. Protein sequence: CTSRPDSYEQYF. The V call is TRBV28, the J call TRBJ2-7; perhaps TRBD1 as D (5 bases). The germline gives CDR1 MDHEN, CDR2 SYDVKM. The CDR3 covers 12 residues.

This clonotype was picked up a small number of times. The rearrangement uses TRBV20-1 and TRBJ2-3; D may correspond to TRBD1 or TRBD2 (5 bases each). Germline CDR1 reads DFQATT; CDR2 reads SNEGSKA (reference sequence). V was trimmed by 5 bases and J by 6 bases, leaving 6 bases between them. The CDR3 loop spans 10 amino acids. Here the CDR3 reads CSAWGDTQYF. In DNA, the CDR3 is TGCAGTGCTTGGGGGGATACGCAGTATTTT.

In this sample, this clonotype turned up many times. V usage is TRBV4-1 and J usage is TRBJ2-7; the D gene is possibly TRBD2 (5 bases). Trimming took off 1 base at V and 3 bases at J, with 10 bases between the two ends. CDR1 is MGHRA, CDR2 YSYEKL, per germline. This CDR3 comprises 14 residues. The CDR3 here is CASSQALAVYEQYF. CDR3 coding DNA: TGCGCCAGCAGCCAAGCTCTAGCCGTCTACGAGCAGTACTTC.

The chain is built from TRBV5-1 and TRBJ2-3, with D uncertain. V was shortened by 0 bases and J by 6 bases, with 11 bases between the two germline ends. CDR1 and CDR2 (germline): SGHRS, YFSETQ. The CDR3 has 14 amino acids. Here the CDR3 DNA reads TGCGCCAGCAGCTTGGCGGGTCCCTCGGATACGCAGTATTTT. Translating it yields CASSLAGPSDTQYF. The variable domain in full, completed from reference TRBV5-1 and TRBJ2-3, reads KAGVTQTPRYLIKTRGQQVTLSCSPISGHRSVSWYQQTPGQGLQFLFEYFSETQRNKGNFPGRFSGRQFSNSRSEMNVSTLELGDSALYLCASSLAGPSDTQYFGPGTRLTVL.

This clonotype has ten or more counts. This chain connects TRBV6-1 to TRBJ1-3; D call uncertain. V was shortened by 3 bases and J by 2 bases, with 14 bases between the two germline ends. The CDR3 length is 16 residues. Germline CDR1 reads MNHNS; CDR2 reads SASEGT. CDR3 nucleotides: TGTGCCAGCAGTGAGCCGGCAGGTTCCACTGGAAACACCATATATTTT. Translation: CASSEPAGSTGNTIYF.

This clonotype was seen at least ten times. The gene calls are TRBV12-3 or TRBV12-4 and TRBJ1-1; weak D call: TRBD1 (6 bases). V was cut by 8 bases and J by 9 bases, with 25 bases left in between. The CDR3 totals 15 residues. The CDR3 protein is CASAWSVGGPSQAFF. In nucleotides, the CDR3 is TGTGCCAGCGCCTGGAGTGTAGGGGGGCCAAGTCAAGCTTTCTTT.

In this sample, this clonotype turned up many times. V is TRBV2 and J is TRBJ2-1; 9 nucleotides agree with TRBD1. With 5 bases clipped from V and 5 bases from J, the junction kept 7 bases outside the gene matches. Germline V gene sequence: CDR1 SNHLY, CDR2 FYNNEI. There are 15 residues in the CDR3. The CDR3 DNA sequence: TGTGCCAGCAGTTATGCGACAGGGGGAAACAATGAGCAGTTCTTC. Its protein is CASSYATGGNNEQFF.

This rearrangement joins TRBV5-5 to TRBJ2-1, with TRBD1 matching 7 bases. Looked up from germline, CDR1 is SGHKS and CDR2 is YYEKEE (reference sequence). The CDR3 is 16 amino acids. Trimming took 4 bases from V and 6 from J; bases not matched to a gene: 13. DNA for the CDR3: TGTGCCAGCAGCCCGACAGGGTCCACGCAGATCAATGAGCAGTTCTTC. Residues: CASSPTGSTQINEQFF.

This clonotype was detected ten times or more. The rearrangement joins TRBV7-9 to TRBJ2-7, with TRBD1 identical over 7 bases. This CDR3 is built from 14 residues. The germline CDR1 and CDR2 sequences are SEHNR and FQNEAQ (reference sequence). Trimming removed 5 bases from V and 6 bases from J; junction bases left unmatched: 10. This CDR3 reads CASSGEGASVEQYF. Here the CDR3 DNA reads TGTGCCAGCAGCGGCGAGGGGGCGAGCGTCGAGCAGTACTTC.

This clonotype has more than one count but fewer than ten. The chain carries TRBV7-9 and TRBJ2-1; the match to TRBD2 covers 12 bases. V lost 5 bases to trimming and J lost 4 bases; unmatched junction nucleotides: 12. The CDR3 spans 18 residues. CDR1 SEHNR and CDR2 FQNEAQ come from the germline V gene (reference sequence). The CDR3 DNA sequence: TGTGCCAGCAGCAAGGGGTCGGGGACTAGCGGGCAATACAATGAGCAGTTCTTC. It specifies CASSKGSGTSGQYNEQFF.

The chain joins TRBV5-6 to TRBJ2-3; possible D gene TRBD2, 5 bases. V lost 1 base and J 2 bases, leaving 11 bases between the germline ends. The CDR3 is 15 amino acids. Germline assignment: CDR1 SGHDT and CDR2 YYEEEE. As DNA, the CDR3 is TGTGCCAGCAGCTTGTTCCCGGGAAACACAGATACGCAGTATTTT. This gives the protein CASSLFPGNTDTQYF.

This clonotype was detected many times. The J gene is TRBJ1-1, the V gene TRBV20-1; TRBD1 is a possible D gene (6 bases). Trimming pared 3 bases from V and 5 bases from J, leaving 13 bases between. The V gene's germline CDR1 is DFQATT and CDR2 SNEGSKA (reference sequence). The CDR3 is made up of 13 amino acids. The CDR3 here is CSASGAGVTEAFF. The CDR3 nucleotides are TGCAGTGCTAGTGGGGCAGGGGTTACTGAAGCTTTCTTT.

The rearrangement uses TRBV12-3 or TRBV12-4 and TRBJ1-1, with D possibly matching TRBD1 (5 bases). V lost 7 bases and J 7 bases, leaving 28 bases between the germline ends. The CDR3 spans 17 residues. CDR3 in amino acids: CASTPQPGRFINFEAFF. The CDR3 coding sequence is TGTGCCAGCACCCCCCAGCCAGGGAGGTTCATCAACTTTGAAGCTTTCTTT.

This clonotype was recorded a few times. This chain links TRBV12-3 or TRBV12-4 with TRBJ2-1; D is possibly TRBD1 (6 bases). Trimming cost V 5 bases and J 0 bases, with 11 bases left between them. This CDR3 region has 15 residues. CDR3 sequence reads: CASSAGQSSYNEQFF. The CDR3 DNA sequence: TGTGCCAGCAGTGCCGGACAGAGCTCCTACAATGAGCAGTTCTTC.